The 28 T cell receptor beta chains reported below all come from one sample, sequenced in a study of CXCR3-negative and CXCR3-positive naive CD8 T cells. The TRB cDNA libraries were prepared by 5' RACE with UMI labels. TCRdb reanalyzed the 5' RACE reads, giving one entry per CDR3 protein sequence and no DNA. The table lists about 38,000 distinct CDR3 sequences. Sample: memory CD8+ T cells from blood. The receptors derive from a human donor in good health. Some clones in this sample may be carry-over from other donors' samples.

The chain is built from TRBV19 and TRBJ2-1; the D call from TCRdb, TRBD2, cannot be confirmed without DNA. Germline V gives CDR1 LNHDA, CDR2 SQIVND (reference sequence). The CDR3 loop spans 14 amino acids. The chain's CDR3 is CASSSGGTNNEQFF. Full variable domain (rest looked up from reference TRBV19 and TRBJ2-1): DGGITQSPKYLFRKEGQNVTLSCEQNLNHDAMYWYRQDPGQGLRLIYYSQIVNDFQKGDIAEGYSVSREKKESFPLTVTSAQKNPTAFYLCASSSGGTNNEQFFGPGTRLTVL.

V gene TRBV15 combines with J gene TRBJ2-5; TCRdb's D call of TRBD2 is untestable without DNA. The CDR3 consists of 14 residues. Germline V CDR1 and CDR2: LNHNV, YYDKDF (reference sequence). The CDR3 reads CATARTSITETQYF.

The gene calls are TRBV25-1 and TRBJ2-2; with no DNA, the TCRdb D assignment of TRBD2 cannot be verified. The CDR3 length is 15 residues. Germline V gene data show CDR1 as MGHDK and CDR2 as SYGVNS. The CDR3: CASSGASGGTGELFF.

This chain uses TRBV28 with TRBJ2-3; TCRdb names TRBD1, which stays unverified in the absence of DNA. Per the germline V gene, CDR1 is MDHEN and CDR2 is SYDVKM. There are 16 residues in the CDR3. The CDR3 here is CASRPTEGEFVDTQYF.

The gene calls are TRBV29-1 and TRBJ2-7. The CDR3 consists of 13 residues. CDR1 and CDR2 from the germline V gene are SQVTM and ANQGSEA. Here the CDR3 reads CSVEDGTGYEQYF.

The J gene is TRBJ2-1, the V gene TRBV28; the D call from TCRdb, TRBD1, cannot be confirmed without DNA. CDR3 length: 12 amino acids. Germline CDR1 and CDR2: MDHEN and SYDVKM. This CDR3 is CASTAPGNEQFF.

This chain connects TRBV7-9 to TRBJ2-5; the TCRdb D gene call, TRBD2, has no DNA to confirm it. Germline V lookup: CDR1 SEHNR, CDR2 FQNEAQ (reference sequence). The CDR3 has 16 amino acids. CDR3: CASSTPGLAGRETQYF.

This chain uses TRBV7-2 with TRBJ2-5. This CDR3 has 15 residues. Germline values: CDR1 SGHTA, CDR2 FQGNSA. CDR3 protein: CASSLGEQRGETQYF. Full variable domain (rest looked up from reference TRBV7-2 and TRBJ2-5): GAGVSQSPSNKVTEKGKDVELRCDPISGHTALYWYRQSLGQGLEFLIYFQGNSAPDKSGLPSDRFSAERTGGSVSTLTIQRTQQEDSAVYLCASSLGEQRGETQYFGPGTRLLVL.

The rearrangement uses TRBV11-2 and TRBJ2-1; the TCRdb call, TRBD2, lacks DNA for checking. Germline CDR1 and CDR2: SGHAT and FQNNGV. The CDR3 is 15 amino acids. The CDR3 is CASSIGLAGDGEQFF.

The chain links TRBV29-1 to TRBJ2-7; checking the TCRdb D call of TRBD2 is not possible without DNA. Germline CDR1 SQVTM, CDR2 ANQGSEA. The CDR3 sequence is 17 residues long. The chain's CDR3 is CSALAQVRLDGPLEQYF.

V usage is TRBV5-1 and J usage is TRBJ2-7; without DNA, the TCRdb call of TRBD2 cannot be checked. Per germline, CDR1 SGHRS and CDR2 YFSETQ. This CDR3 has 15 residues. The CDR3 sequence: CASRGGLASSYEQYF.

The chain uses TRBV3-1 and TRBJ2-3; TCRdb names TRBD1, which stays unverified in the absence of DNA. Germline loops: CDR1 LGHDT, CDR2 YNNKEL (reference sequence). This CDR3 region has 19 residues. The CDR3 is CASSQDPPSAGPYTDTQYF.

V usage is TRBV27 and J usage is TRBJ2-3. The CDR3 length is 13 residues. Germline CDR1 MNHEY, CDR2 SMNVEV (reference sequence). The CDR3 reads CASSLQSTDTKYF.

CDR3 residues: CASSYPTSSEQYF. The gene calls are TRBV6-2 or TRBV6-3 and TRBJ2-7. The CDR3 is made up of 13 amino acids. Germline values: CDR1 MNHEY, CDR2 SVGEGT.

This clonotype is identified as medium-sized from frequency. The chain links TRBV2 to TRBJ1-2; the TCRdb D gene call, TRBD1, has no DNA to confirm it. CDR3 length: 11 residues. Germline assignment: CDR1 SNHLY and CDR2 FYNNEI. CDR3 loop: CASGDSYGYTF.

This chain connects TRBV18 to TRBJ2-6; the D gene TCRdb calls, TRBD1, cannot be checked with no DNA. The CDR3 sequence is 18 residues long. CDR1 KGHSH and CDR2 LQKENI come from the germline V gene. This chain's CDR3 is CASSRRQGALSGANVLTF.

This chain links TRBV5-1 with TRBJ2-7; the D gene TCRdb calls, TRBD1, cannot be checked with no DNA. The CDR3 spans 13 residues. The V gene's germline CDR1 is SGHRS and CDR2 YFSETQ. Here the CDR3 reads CASSPGQGTEQYF.

The chain combines TRBV29-1 with TRBJ2-3. The CDR3 covers 11 residues. The V gene's germline CDR1 is SQVTM and CDR2 ANQGSEA. This chain's CDR3 is CSAGPTDTQYF.

This chain joins TRBV29-1 and TRBJ1-2; TCRdb's assignment of TRBD1 cannot be checked, as there is no DNA. Germline V gene lookup returns CDR1 SQVTM and CDR2 ANQGSEA. The CDR3 loop spans 12 amino acids. Here the CDR3 reads CSAPGTDYGYTF.

This clonotype is labeled medium-sized (0.01 to 0.1%) based on frequency. The J gene is TRBJ1-1, the V gene TRBV20-1. Germline CDR1 DFQATT, CDR2 SNEGSKA (reference sequence). This CDR3 spans 12 amino acids. The CDR3 loop reads CSARVSDTEAFF.

The CDR3: CSARDMQESSYNSPLHF. This chain joins TRBV20-1 and TRBJ1-6. Germline V lookup: CDR1 DFQATT, CDR2 SNEGSKA (reference sequence). CDR3 length: 17 amino acids.

The rearrangement links TRBV10-3 to TRBJ1-5; TCRdb returns TRBD1, unconfirmable since there is no DNA. CDR1 and CDR2 (germline): ENHRY, SYGVKD. The CDR3 covers 16 residues. CDR3 protein: CAISESSKGGDQPQHF.

The J gene is TRBJ2-3, the V gene TRBV7-3; the D call of TRBD2 rests on TCRdb alone, since no DNA is present to check it. This CDR3 is built from 16 residues. CDR1 and CDR2 from the germline V gene are SGHTA and FQGTGA. The CDR3 is CASSEGTSGFTDTQYF.

The rearrangement joins TRBV20-1 to TRBJ2-4; the D gene TCRdb calls, TRBD1, cannot be checked with no DNA. CDR1 is DFQATT, CDR2 SNEGSKA, per germline (reference sequence). The CDR3 is made up of 17 amino acids. The CDR3 loop is CSARDFGAQGLKDIQYF.

The V gene is TRBV20-1, the J gene TRBJ2-1. The CDR3 runs to 14 residues. From germline, CDR1 is DFQATT and CDR2 SNEGSKA (reference sequence). CDR3 region: CSARDKSSYNEQFF.

The chain joins TRBV10-3 to TRBJ2-2; as DNA is missing, the TRBD2 call by TCRdb cannot be tested. CDR3 length: 16 amino acids. CDR1 and CDR2 (germline): ENHRY, SYGVKD. The CDR3 is CAIMGTSGANTGELFF.

The rearrangement joins TRBV28 to TRBJ2-5. Germline lookup yields CDR1 MDHEN and CDR2 SYDVKM. The CDR3 runs to 11 residues. The CDR3 region is CASSLRETQYF.

This rearrangement joins TRBV29-1 to TRBJ2-2. The CDR3 sequence is 11 residues long. From germline, CDR1 is SQVTM and CDR2 ANQGSEA. The CDR3 reads CSVISTGELFF.